This T cell receptor (beta chain) emerged from a study of blood T cell repertoires in COVID-19. Study in general: Sample material is recorded as cDNA or gDNA derived from T cells, B-cell-depleted T cells, or PBMCs.

The repertoire was sequenced with immunoSEQ multiplex PCR; TCRdb's copy has only in-frame clones and lacks some. The sample contains 90,000 or so clones, roughly 83% of which appear only once. This CDR3 contains 16 residues. The V and J ends lost 4 bases and 1 base, in that order; junction bases with no gene match: 8. Germline V lookup: CDR1 KGHSH, CDR2 LQKENI. The sequence derives from a human donor in a cohort sampled during active COVID-19. Specimen: peripheral blood. This rearrangement joins TRBV18 to TRBJ1-1; TRBD1 aligns across 8 bases. The CDR3, as DNA: TGTGCCAGCTCACGCACACAGGGGGTATCGAACACTGAAGCTTTCTTT. Amino acid sequence: CASSRTQGVSNTEAFF. Full variable domain (outside the CDR3, taken from reference TRBV18 and TRBJ1-1): NAGVMQNPRHLVRRRGQEARLRCSPMKGHSHVYWYRQLPEEGLKFMVYLQKENIIDESGMPKERFSAEFPKEGPSILRIQQVVRGDSAAYFCASSRTQGVSNTEAFFGQGTRLTVV.